This paragraph reports one TCR beta chain. The CDR3 is made up of 14 amino acids. The V end was cut by 4 bases, the J end by 3 bases, with 12 bases between. The germline V gene encodes CDR1 MDHEN and CDR2 SYDVKM. This entry is derived from a study of blood T cells in healthy people across ages. Sample-barcoded 5' priming and a J-beta primer mix drove a second PCR of roughly 6 to 12 cycles. A template-switch adaptor with 12 random nucleotides tagged each cDNA molecule. Per sample, CDR3-containing paired-end reads numbered at least 2.5 million. MiXCR, applied by TCRdb to the 5' RACE reads, yields one record per CDR3 protein. Of 1,800,000 or so distinct CDR3 sequences in the sample, about 39% are singletons; the top ten hold about 21%. PBMCs, at least 7 million per sample, were isolated. Per individual sample, total RNA of at least 5.5 micrograms was extracted.

The sample comprised blood. The genes are TRBV28 and TRBJ1-2; weak D call: TRBD1 (6 bases). The TCR was taken from a human donor in good health. CDR3 sequence reads: CASSSAGEDYGYTF. The CDR3, as DNA: TGTGCCAGCAGTTCAGCAGGGGAGGACTATGGCTACACCTTC.